This is a list of T cell receptor beta chains from one sample in a study of glioma-infiltrating T cells after dendritic cell vaccination. The data were produced by immunoSEQ multiplex PCR, yet TCRdb's version contains in-frame clones alone and is incomplete. The sample includes more than 20,000 clones, about 90% of them seen just once. Specimen: blood, collected after dendritic cell vaccination. The receptors originated from a human donor with glioblastoma. Both conserved end residues are part of each CDR3. The D gene is left open where the match is weak. The size entry is marked missing in some rows and otherwise reads once, few, many or a size class.

j_gene: TRBJ1-1
abundance: NA
v_gene: TRBV7-6
d_gene: NA
CDR3nt: TGTGCCAGCAGCTTAATCCGGCAGGGGAACACTGAAGCTTTCTTT
CDR3aa: CASSLIRQGNTEAFF

j_gene: TRBJ2-7
abundance: NA
v_gene: TRBV6-1
d_gene: TRBD2
CDR3nt: TGTGCCAGCAGTGCCGGGACTATCAACTACGAGCAGTACTTC
CDR3aa: CASSAGTINYEQYF

j_gene: TRBJ2-6
abundance: NA
v_gene: TRBV5-1
d_gene: NA
CDR3nt: TGCGCCAGCAGCTTGGGACAGGTGCTCTCTGGGGCCAACGTCCTGACTTTC
CDR3aa: CASSLGQVLSGANVLTF

j_gene: TRBJ1-6
abundance: NA
v_gene: TRBV6-7
d_gene: NA
CDR3nt: TGTGCCAGCACTGCGGGGGCTGCATATAATTCCCCCCTCCACTTT
CDR3aa: CASTAGAAYNSPLHF

j_gene: TRBJ1-1
abundance: NA
v_gene: TRBV30
d_gene: NA
CDR3nt: TGTGCCTGGATTAGAGGAAGAGTGACTGAAGCTTTCTTT
CDR3aa: CAWIRGRVTEAFF

j_gene: TRBJ2-6
abundance: NA
v_gene: TRBV6-6
d_gene: TRBD1
CDR3nt: TGTGCCACCTCTGGGGGACAGGGGGCTGCGGCCAACGTCCTGACTTTC
CDR3aa: CATSGGQGAAANVLTF

j_gene: TRBJ2-7
abundance: once
v_gene: TRBV6-1
d_gene: TRBD2
CDR3nt: TGTGCCAGCAGTGAACAAAGCGGGGGCCGCTACGAGCAGTACTTC
CDR3aa: CASSEQSGGRYEQYF

j_gene: TRBJ2-1
abundance: once
v_gene: TRBV10-3
d_gene: TRBD2
CDR3nt: TGTGCCATCAGTGTATCCTACGTCGGGAGGAGGAATGAGCAGTTCTTC
CDR3aa: CAISVSYVGRRNEQFF

j_gene: TRBJ2-3
abundance: NA
v_gene: TRBV2
d_gene: TRBD2
CDR3nt: TGTGCCAGCAGCGCTAGCGGGGGGGCGGGGGATACGCAGTATTTT
CDR3aa: CASSASGGAGDTQYF

j_gene: TRBJ2-3
abundance: NA
v_gene: TRBV5-5
d_gene: TRBD2
CDR3nt: TGTGCCAGCAGAGTAGCGGGGTTGACAGATACGCAGTATTTT
CDR3aa: CASRVAGLTDTQYF

j_gene: TRBJ1-2
abundance: NA
v_gene: TRBV16
d_gene: TRBD1
CDR3nt: TGTGCCAGCAGCCAGCCGGGCAGGGGGAGCGCTGGCTACACCTTC
CDR3aa: CASSQPGRGSAGYTF

j_gene: TRBJ1-4
abundance: NA
v_gene: TRBV30
d_gene: NA
CDR3nt: TGTGCCTGGAGTGTAGGGAGTGTGACTAATGAAAAACTGTTTTTT
CDR3aa: CAWSVGSVTNEKLFF

j_gene: TRBJ2-7
abundance: NA
v_gene: TRBV28
d_gene: TRBD1
CDR3nt: TGTGCCAGCAGTCTCCACCCGGGACAGGAATACGAGCAGTACTTC
CDR3aa: CASSLHPGQEYEQYF

j_gene: TRBJ1-2
abundance: once
v_gene: TRBV27
d_gene: NA
CDR3nt: TGTGCCAGCAGGGGGGGGGCAGGGGGCTACACCTTC
CDR3aa: CASRGGAGGYTF

j_gene: TRBJ2-7
abundance: NA
v_gene: TRBV10-3
d_gene: NA
CDR3nt: TGTGCCATCAGTGAAAGGTCAATTCAAGTATCTAGCTCCTACGAGCAGTACTTC
CDR3aa: CAISERSIQVSSSYEQYF

j_gene: TRBJ1-1
abundance: NA
v_gene: TRBV19
d_gene: NA
CDR3nt: TGTGCCAGTAGTCTCGGGGGATCCAACTTGGAAGCTTTCTTT
CDR3aa: CASSLGGSNLEAFF

j_gene: TRBJ2-7
abundance: NA
v_gene: TRBV19
d_gene: NA
CDR3nt: TGTGCCAGTAGTATTGGGACTGCCCTAGCTTTGTACGAGCAGTACTTC
CDR3aa: CASSIGTALALYEQYF

j_gene: TRBJ1-1
abundance: NA
v_gene: TRBV5-1
d_gene: TRBD1
CDR3nt: TGCGCCAGCAGCCCCTGGACAGGGACTGAAGCTTTCTTT
CDR3aa: CASSPWTGTEAFF

j_gene: TRBJ1-2
abundance: NA
v_gene: TRBV7-9
d_gene: NA
CDR3nt: TGTGCCAGCAGCCAGGGTTATGGCTACACCTTC
CDR3aa: CASSQGYGYTF

j_gene: TRBJ2-5
abundance: once
v_gene: TRBV5-1
d_gene: TRBD1
CDR3nt: TGCGCCAGCAGCCCAACGACAGGGGGCAGGGAGACCCAGTACTTC
CDR3aa: CASSPTTGGRETQYF

j_gene: TRBJ2-1
abundance: NA
v_gene: TRBV12-5
d_gene: TRBD1
CDR3nt: TGTGCTAGTGGTTTGGTACTAGGACAGGGGTACAATGAGCAGTTCTTC
CDR3aa: CASGLVLGQGYNEQFF

j_gene: TRBJ2-4
abundance: NA
v_gene: TRBV5-1
d_gene: TRBD2
CDR3nt: TGCGCCAGCACCACATCGGACGGGCTAGCGGGGGGTGCCAAAAACATTCAGTACTTC
CDR3aa: CASTTSDGLAGGAKNIQYF

j_gene: TRBJ1-5
abundance: NA
v_gene: TRBV4-1
d_gene: NA
CDR3nt: TGCGCCAGCAGCCAAGCGTATACAGGGAAGCAGAATCAGCCCCAGCATTTT
CDR3aa: CASSQAYTGKQNQPQHF

j_gene: TRBJ2-3
abundance: once
v_gene: TRBV6-6
d_gene: NA
CDR3nt: TGTGCCAGCAGTTACTCGAGAGGGAGCACAGATACGCAGTATTTT
CDR3aa: CASSYSRGSTDTQYF

j_gene: TRBJ2-7
abundance: NA
v_gene: TRBV7-9
d_gene: TRBD2
CDR3nt: TGTGCCAGCAGCTTGGGTCTGAGCGGGGCGTCCCACGAGCAGTACTTC
CDR3aa: CASSLGLSGASHEQYF

j_gene: TRBJ2-3
abundance: NA
v_gene: TRBV5-1
d_gene: TRBD2
CDR3nt: TGCGCCAGCAGGCGAACCGGGACTAGCTCAGATACGCAGTATTTT
CDR3aa: CASRRTGTSSDTQYF

j_gene: TRBJ2-4
abundance: NA
v_gene: TRBV30
d_gene: NA
CDR3nt: TGTGCCTGGAGCGGGACATTAGCGGCCAAAAACATTCAGTACTTC
CDR3aa: CAWSGTLAAKNIQYF

j_gene: TRBJ2-7
abundance: NA
v_gene: TRBV5-4
d_gene: TRBD1
CDR3nt: TGTGCCAGCAGCTCACCGGGACAGGGGATCGACGAGCAGTACTTC
CDR3aa: CASSSPGQGIDEQYF

j_gene: TRBJ2-5
abundance: NA
v_gene: TRBV6-5
d_gene: TRBD1
CDR3nt: TGTGCCAGCAGTTACGGACAAACAGGGGGGCAAGAGACCCAGTACTTC
CDR3aa: CASSYGQTGGQETQYF

j_gene: TRBJ2-7
abundance: NA
v_gene: TRBV6-1
d_gene: NA
CDR3nt: TGTGCCAGCAGCACAACAGGGAGGCAGTACTTC
CDR3aa: CASSTTGRQYF

j_gene: TRBJ2-7
abundance: NA
v_gene: TRBV2
d_gene: NA
CDR3nt: TGTGCCAGCAGTGGGACAGTTCGGTCCTACGAGCAGTACTTC
CDR3aa: CASSGTVRSYEQYF

j_gene: TRBJ2-7
abundance: few
v_gene: TRBV4-1
d_gene: NA
CDR3nt: TGCGCCAGCAGCCACCAATCCCAGGGAGGCTACGAGCAGTACTTC
CDR3aa: CASSHQSQGGYEQYF

j_gene: TRBJ2-5
abundance: NA
v_gene: TRBV4-1
d_gene: NA
CDR3nt: TGCGCCAGCAGCCCACTAGCTCTTGGGGGAGAGACCCAGTACTTC
CDR3aa: CASSPLALGGETQYF

j_gene: TRBJ1-1
abundance: NA
v_gene: TRBV7-2
d_gene: NA
CDR3nt: TGTGCCAGCAGCCCCCGGGGAGGCACTGAAGCTTTCTTT
CDR3aa: CASSPRGGTEAFF

j_gene: TRBJ2-1
abundance: NA
v_gene: TRBV13
d_gene: TRBD2
CDR3nt: TGTGCCAGCAGCCCCGGAGCCAGCGGGGGGGCAAATGAGCAGTTCTTC
CDR3aa: CASSPGASGGANEQFF

j_gene: TRBJ1-5
abundance: NA
v_gene: TRBV18
d_gene: TRBD1
CDR3nt: TGTGCCAGCTCACCGGACAGGAAGAGTCAGCCCCAGCATTTT
CDR3aa: CASSPDRKSQPQHF

j_gene: TRBJ1-5
abundance: NA
v_gene: TRBV30
d_gene: NA
CDR3nt: TGTGCCTGGAGTGTACAGGGAAATCAGCCCCAGCATTTT
CDR3aa: CAWSVQGNQPQHF

j_gene: TRBJ1-1
abundance: once
v_gene: TRBV5-1
d_gene: NA
CDR3nt: TGCGCCAGCAGCCTCCCCACAGGAGGGTCCTCTGAAGCTTTCTTT
CDR3aa: CASSLPTGGSSEAFF

j_gene: TRBJ2-1
abundance: NA
v_gene: TRBV7-6
d_gene: NA
CDR3nt: TGTGCCGGCAGCTTAGTACTCCCTAGAGGGCAGTTCTTC
CDR3aa: CAGSLVLPRGQFF

j_gene: TRBJ2-7
abundance: NA
v_gene: TRBV5-1
d_gene: NA
CDR3nt: TGCGCCAGCAGCCCGCTTCCGGTGGCAGGTATCTACGAGCAGTACTTC
CDR3aa: CASSPLPVAGIYEQYF

j_gene: TRBJ1-3
abundance: NA
v_gene: TRBV4-1
d_gene: NA
CDR3nt: TGCGCCAGCAGCCAAGATATAACGGGTAACTCTGGAAACACCATATATTTT
CDR3aa: CASSQDITGNSGNTIYF

j_gene: TRBJ2-7
abundance: NA
v_gene: TRBV9
d_gene: TRBD1
CDR3nt: TGTGCCAGCAGCGTAGAGTTAGGACAGGAGTGGGGCGAGCAGTACTTC
CDR3aa: CASSVELGQEWGEQYF

j_gene: TRBJ2-3
abundance: NA
v_gene: TRBV7-6
d_gene: TRBD2
CDR3nt: TGTGCCAGCAGGGCTAGCGGGGGCCCCGGGTCGGCAGATACGCAGTATTTT
CDR3aa: CASRASGGPGSADTQYF

j_gene: TRBJ1-6
abundance: NA
v_gene: TRBV6-1
d_gene: NA
CDR3nt: TGTGCCAGCAGTGAAGGGACAGAAGGTAATTCCCCCCTCCACTTT
CDR3aa: CASSEGTEGNSPLHF

j_gene: TRBJ1-2
abundance: NA
v_gene: TRBV5-4
d_gene: NA
CDR3nt: TGTGCCTTGGGCGGGGACCTACAAATTAACTATGGCTACACCTTC
CDR3aa: CALGGDLQINYGYTF

j_gene: TRBJ2-1
abundance: NA
v_gene: TRBV27
d_gene: TRBD2
CDR3nt: TGTGCCAGCGGCAGAGCGGGGGCATTATCCTACAATGAGCAGTTCTTC
CDR3aa: CASGRAGALSYNEQFF

j_gene: TRBJ1-2
abundance: NA
v_gene: TRBV18
d_gene: TRBD1
CDR3nt: TGTGCCAGCTCACTCCAAGACAGGGTCTACGGCTACACCTTC
CDR3aa: CASSLQDRVYGYTF

j_gene: TRBJ2-1
abundance: NA
v_gene: TRBV4-1
d_gene: NA
CDR3nt: TGCGCCAGCAGCCAAGCTTTCGGGGATTATGAGCAGTTCTTC
CDR3aa: CASSQAFGDYEQFF